The clone carrying this TCR beta chain was detected many times. Out of less than 12 ml of fresh peripheral blood came the PBMCs. These data come from a study of T cells in Graves' hyperthyroidism and ophthalmopathy. This CDR3 has 18 residues. The germline V gene has CDR1 DFQATT and CDR2 SNEGSKA (reference sequence). The V gene end was trimmed by 1 base and the J gene end by 7 bases; junction bases not matched to a gene: 14. Amplification of TCR beta CDR3 regions was performed using RNA transcripts as template. During a first-round RT-PCR of the TCR CDR3, the HTBI primer set was used. Via MiXCR, TCRdb re-called the multiplex PCR reads, giving one row per CDR3 protein. The top ten clones hold approximately 25% of a sample with approximately 480,000 distinct CDR3 sequences, roughly 20% of them seen once.

This chain uses TRBV20-1 with TRBJ2-2, with TRBD2 matching 11 bases. The clonotype originates from a man in his late teens or twenties with Graves' hyperthyroidism. Sample: blood. In nucleotides, the CDR3 is TGCAGTGCTAGAGCTGGGGAGGCTGCTAGCGGGGGGATCGGGGAGCTGTTTTTT. It specifies CSARAGEAASGGIGELFF.